This T cell receptor (beta chain) was found in a study of blood T cell repertoires in COVID-19. Turning to the study itself: Donors in the United States, Italy and Spain gave samples during acute or convalescent COVID-19. PBMCs, B-cell-depleted T cells, or T cells were the source of the cDNA or gDNA that made up the material.

This clone has a handful of counts. How the authors handled the data: How many nucleated cells were present was estimated from reference gene primer amplification. Clones were read by immunoSEQ multiplex PCR, and TCRdb kept only the in-frame ones, dropping some. V and J calls and clone size follow that table, whereas D and trimming were derived from the DNA. The table lists around 200,000 clones, about 83% of them singletons. The V segment lost 6 bases and the J segment 3 bases; nucleotides outside the gene matches: 8. The length of the CDR3 is 15 residues. Looked up from germline, CDR1 is SNHLY and CDR2 is FYNNEI.

V gene TRBV2 combines with J gene TRBJ1-1; 9 positions agree with TRBD1. The sample consisted of peripheral blood. This TCR was sampled from a man aged 18 to 30 with active or convalescent COVID-19. The CDR3 DNA is TGTGCCAGCAGAGAAAAGGACAGGGGACACACTGAAGCTTTCTTT. Amino acid sequence: CASREKDRGHTEAFF. The full variable domain, with the rest looked up from reference TRBV2 and TRBJ1-1, is EPEVTQTPSHQVTQMGQEVILRCVPISNHLYFYWYRQILGQKVEFLVSFYNNEISEKSEIFDDQFSVERPDGSNFTLKIRSTKLEDSAMYFCASREKDRGHTEAFFGQGTRLTVV.